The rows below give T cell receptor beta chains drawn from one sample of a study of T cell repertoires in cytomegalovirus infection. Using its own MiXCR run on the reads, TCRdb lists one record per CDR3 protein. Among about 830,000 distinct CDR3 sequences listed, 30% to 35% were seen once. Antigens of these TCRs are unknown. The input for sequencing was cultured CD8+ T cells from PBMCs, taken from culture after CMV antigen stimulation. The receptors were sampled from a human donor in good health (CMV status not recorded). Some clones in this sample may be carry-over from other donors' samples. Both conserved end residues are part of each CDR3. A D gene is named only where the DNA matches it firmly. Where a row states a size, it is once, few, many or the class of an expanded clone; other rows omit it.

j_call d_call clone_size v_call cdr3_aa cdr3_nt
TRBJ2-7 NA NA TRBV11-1 CASSLERRGAREQYF TGTGCCAGCAGCTTGGAACGGAGGGGGGCGAGGGAGCAGTACTTC
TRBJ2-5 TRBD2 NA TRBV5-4 CASSNPSGGRETQYF TGTGCCAGCAGCAACCCTAGCGGGGGCCGAGAGACCCAGTACTTC
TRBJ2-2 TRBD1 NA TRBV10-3 CAIRTGNIGELFF TGTGCCATCAGGACAGGGAATATCGGGGAGCTGTTTTTT
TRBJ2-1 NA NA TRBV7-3 CANSLPGTKNEQFF TGTGCCAACAGCCTCCCCGGGACAAAAAATGAGCAGTTCTTC
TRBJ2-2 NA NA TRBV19 CASTPRRERTGELFF TGTGCCAGTACCCCGAGGAGGGAACGGACCGGGGAGCTGTTTTTT
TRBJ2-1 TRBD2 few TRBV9 CASSIAGQPYNEQFF TGTGCCAGCAGCATAGCGGGGCAACCCTACAATGAGCAGTTCTTC
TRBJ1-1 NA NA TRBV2 CASSQGSHTEAFF TGTGCCAGCAGCCAGGGTTCTCACACTGAAGCTTTCTTT
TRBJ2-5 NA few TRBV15 CATSSEGGETQYF TGTGCCACCAGCAGCGAGGGCGGAGAGACCCAGTACTTC
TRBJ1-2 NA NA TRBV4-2 CASSQDLRTVVGPPSGYTF TGTGCCAGCAGCCAAGATCTACGGACAGTAGTTGGCCCGCCTTCTGGCTACACCTTC
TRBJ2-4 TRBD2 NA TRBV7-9 CASSYSGDTKNIQYF TGTGCCAGCAGCTATAGCGGGGATACCAAAAACATTCAGTACTTC
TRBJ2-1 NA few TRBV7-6 CASSTRDRSNEQFF TGTGCCAGCAGCACCCGCGACAGGAGCAATGAGCAGTTCTTC
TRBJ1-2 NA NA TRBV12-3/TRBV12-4 CASRGANYGYTF TGTGCCAGCAGGGGAGCAAACTATGGCTACACCTTC
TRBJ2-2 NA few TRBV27 CASSLLGLNTGELFF TGTGCCAGCAGTTTATTGGGCCTTAACACCGGGGAGCTGTTTTTT
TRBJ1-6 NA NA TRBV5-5 CASSPRDRLLHF TGTGCCAGCAGCCCAAGGGACCGTCTTCTGCACTTT
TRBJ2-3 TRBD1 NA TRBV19 CATGTGGDTQYF TGTGCCACAGGGACAGGGGGAGATACGCAGTATTTT
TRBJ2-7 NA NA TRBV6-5 CASSYSSAGDYPYEQYF TGTGCCAGCAGTTACTCTTCCGCAGGGGACTACCCTTACGAGCAGTACTTC
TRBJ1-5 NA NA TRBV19 CASSMDPGGNQPQHF TGTGCCAGTAGTATGGATCCGGGTGGCAATCAGCCCCAGCATTTT
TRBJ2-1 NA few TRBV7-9 CASSFGRVGNEQFF TGTGCCAGCAGCTTTGGCAGGGTTGGGAATGAGCAGTTCTTC
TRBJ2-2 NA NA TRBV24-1 CATSQAGTNTGELFF TGTGCCACCAGTCAGGCAGGTACGAACACCGGGGAGCTGTTTTTT
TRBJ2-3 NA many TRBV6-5 CASRPLPGLSSTDTQYF TGTGCCAGCAGACCCCTCCCAGGCCTGTCTAGCACAGATACGCAGTATTTT
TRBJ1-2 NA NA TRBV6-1 CASSELQGIDYGYTF TGTGCCAGCAGTGAATTGCAGGGTATAGACTATGGCTACACCTTC
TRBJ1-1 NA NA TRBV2 CASSELFEGDTEAFF TGTGCCAGCAGTGAACTTTTTGAAGGGGACACTGAAGCTTTCTTT
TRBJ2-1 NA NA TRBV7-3 CASSWGGGYEQFF TGTGCCAGCAGCTGGGGGGGGGGCTATGAGCAGTTCTTC
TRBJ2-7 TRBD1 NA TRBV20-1 CSVFSTGQGYEQYF TGCAGTGTCTTTAGTACCGGACAGGGGTACGAGCAGTACTTC
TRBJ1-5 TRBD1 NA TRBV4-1 CASSQDGTGVNQPQHF TGCGCCAGCAGCCAAGATGGGACAGGGGTTAATCAGCCCCAGCATTTT
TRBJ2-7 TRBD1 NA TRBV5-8 CASSARGLSEQYF TGTGCCAGCTCGGCCAGGGGGCTCAGCGAGCAGTACTTC
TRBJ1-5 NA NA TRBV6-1 CASVQGKNQPQHF TGTGCCAGCGTACAGGGTAAGAACCAGCCCCAGCATTTT
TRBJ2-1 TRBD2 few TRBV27 CASTGGGSYNEQFF TGTGCCAGCACTGGCGGGGGTTCTTACAATGAGCAGTTCTTC
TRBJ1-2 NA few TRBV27 CASSLGPTGNYGYTF TGTGCCAGCAGTTTGGGTCCTACAGGGAACTATGGCTACACCTTC
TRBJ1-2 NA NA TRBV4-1 CASSQDAGTWGYTF TGCGCCAGCAGCCAAGATGCCGGGACCTGGGGCTACACCTTC
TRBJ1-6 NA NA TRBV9 CASSVEEFGGPLSPLHF TGTGCCAGCAGCGTAGAGGAGTTCGGGGGTCCTCTTTCACCCCTCCACTTT
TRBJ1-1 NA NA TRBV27 CASSPGGLAAFF TGTGCCAGCAGCCCTGGGGGGCTAGCGGCTTTCTTT
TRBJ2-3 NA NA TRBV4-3 CASSQSGVIPDTQYF TGCGCCAGCAGCCAGAGTGGTGTAATCCCAGATACGCAGTATTTT
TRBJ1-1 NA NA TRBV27 CASRSNRKAFF TGTGCCAGCAGGTCCAACAGGAAAGCTTTCTTT
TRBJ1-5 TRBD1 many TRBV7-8 CASSLGTGPYQPQHF TGTGCCAGCAGCTTAGGGACAGGACCTTATCAGCCCCAGCATTTT
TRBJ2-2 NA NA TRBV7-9 CASILMTGELFF TGTGCCAGCATCCTGATGACCGGGGAGCTGTTTTTT
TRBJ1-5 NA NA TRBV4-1 CASSQGIAQGRRQPQHF TGCGCCAGCAGCCAAGGGATCGCTCAGGGGAGGCGCCAGCCCCAGCATTTT
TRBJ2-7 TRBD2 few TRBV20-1 CSAPHPGGSNEQYF TGCAGTGCTCCCCACCCGGGGGGATCCAACGAGCAGTACTTC
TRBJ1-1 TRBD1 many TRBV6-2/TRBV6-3 CASSYRQGGTEAFF TGTGCCAGCAGTTACAGACAGGGAGGGACTGAAGCTTTCTTT
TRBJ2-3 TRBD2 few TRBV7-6 CASSFLPGLAGYTQYF TGTGCCAGCAGCTTCTTACCGGGACTAGCGGGTTATACGCAGTATTTT
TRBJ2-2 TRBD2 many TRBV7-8 CASRQRGNTGELFF TGTGCCAGCAGACAGCGGGGGAACACCGGGGAGCTGTTTTTT
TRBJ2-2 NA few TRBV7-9 CASSFRPQGNTGELFF TGTGCCAGCAGCTTCCGACCCCAGGGGAACACCGGGGAGCTGTTTTTT
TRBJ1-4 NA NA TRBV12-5 CASGFWGLNNEKLFF TGTGCTAGTGGTTTCTGGGGCCTAAATAATGAAAAACTGTTTTTT
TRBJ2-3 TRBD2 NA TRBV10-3 CAISGFVSSGGAPDTQYF TGTGCCATCTCCGGTTTCGTTTCTAGCGGGGGGGCCCCAGATACGCAGTATTTT
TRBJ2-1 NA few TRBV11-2 CASSLGAGGFNEQFF TGTGCCAGCAGCTTAGGGGCAGGGGGGTTCAATGAGCAGTTCTTC
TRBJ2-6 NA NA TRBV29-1 CSVEERQTGANVLTF TGCAGCGTTGAAGAACGCCAGACTGGGGCCAACGTCCTGACTTTC
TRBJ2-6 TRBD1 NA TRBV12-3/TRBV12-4 CASSQPDRAGANVLTF TGTGCCAGCAGCCAACCCGACAGGGCTGGGGCCAACGTCCTGACTTTC
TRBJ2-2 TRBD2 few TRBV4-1 CASSQLAGSTGELFF TGCGCCAGCAGCCAACTAGCGGGTAGCACCGGGGAGCTGTTTTTT
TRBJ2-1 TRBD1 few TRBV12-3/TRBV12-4 CASRPGGNEQFF TGTGCCAGCAGACCAGGGGGTAATGAGCAGTTCTTC
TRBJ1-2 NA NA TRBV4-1 CASSQGRRTEDGGYTF TGCGCCAGCAGCCAAGGCCGACGGACAGAGGATGGAGGCTACACCTTC
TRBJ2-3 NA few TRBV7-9 CASSLKGRLSTDTQYF TGTGCCAGCAGCTTAAAGGGACGTCTTAGCACAGATACGCAGTATTTT
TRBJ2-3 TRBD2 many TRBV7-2 CASSLELAKTDTQYF TGTGCCAGCAGCTTAGAACTAGCGAAGACAGATACGCAGTATTTT
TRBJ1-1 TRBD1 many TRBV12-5 CASGPDRGQIPEAFF TGTGCTAGTGGCCCCGACAGGGGGCAAATCCCTGAAGCTTTCTTT
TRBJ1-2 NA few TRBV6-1 CASSENSNYGYTF TGTGCCAGCAGTGAAAACAGTAACTATGGCTACACCTTC
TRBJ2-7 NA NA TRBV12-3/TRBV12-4 CASSAGASLSYEQYF TGTGCCAGCAGTGCCGGGGCCTCCCTATCCTACGAGCAGTACTTC
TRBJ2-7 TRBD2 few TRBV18 CASSPPGRAGEHEQYF TGTGCCAGCTCACCACCGGGCCGAGCGGGGGAGCACGAGCAGTACTTC
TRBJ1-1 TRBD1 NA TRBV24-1 CATSDRRDRTGNTEAFF TGTGCCACCAGTGATCGACGAGATCGGACAGGGAACACTGAAGCTTTCTTT
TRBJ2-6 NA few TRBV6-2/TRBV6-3 CASSQGPRGANVLTF TGTGCCAGCAGCCAGGGCCCGAGAGGGGCCAACGTCCTGACTTTC
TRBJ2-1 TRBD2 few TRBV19 CASTPGLASEQFF TGTGCCAGTACCCCCGGACTAGCCTCCGAGCAGTTCTTC